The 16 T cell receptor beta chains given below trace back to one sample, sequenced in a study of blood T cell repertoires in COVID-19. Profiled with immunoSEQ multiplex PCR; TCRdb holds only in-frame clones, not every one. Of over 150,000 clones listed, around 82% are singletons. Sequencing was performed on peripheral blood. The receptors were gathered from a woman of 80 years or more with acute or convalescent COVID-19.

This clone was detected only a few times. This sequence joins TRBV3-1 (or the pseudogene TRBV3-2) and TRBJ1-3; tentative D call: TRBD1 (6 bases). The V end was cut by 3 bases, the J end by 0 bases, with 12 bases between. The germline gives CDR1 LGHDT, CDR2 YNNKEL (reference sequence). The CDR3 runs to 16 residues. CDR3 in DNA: TGTGCCAGCAGCCAGACCAGGGGAAGCTCTGGAAACACCATATATTTT. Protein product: CASSQTRGSSGNTIYF.

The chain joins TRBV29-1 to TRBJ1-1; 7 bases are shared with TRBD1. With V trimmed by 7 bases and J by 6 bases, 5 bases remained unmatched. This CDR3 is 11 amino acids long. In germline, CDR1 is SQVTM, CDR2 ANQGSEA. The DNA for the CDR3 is TGCAGCGGAGGACAGGCCGCTGAAGCTTTCTTT. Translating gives CSGGQAAEAFF. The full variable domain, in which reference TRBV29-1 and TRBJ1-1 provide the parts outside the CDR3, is SAVISQKPSRDICQRGTSLTIQCQVDSQVTMMFWYRQQPGQSLTLIATANQGSEATYESGFVIDKFPISRPNLTFSTLTVSNMSPEDSSIYLCSGGQAAEAFFGQGTRLTVV.

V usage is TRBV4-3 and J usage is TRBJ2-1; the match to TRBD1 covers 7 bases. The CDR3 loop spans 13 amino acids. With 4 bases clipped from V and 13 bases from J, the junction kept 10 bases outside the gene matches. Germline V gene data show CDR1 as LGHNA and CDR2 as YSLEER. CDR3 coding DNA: TGCGCCAGCAGCCCATCTAGACAGGGCGAACAGTTCTTC. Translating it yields CASSPSRQGEQFF.

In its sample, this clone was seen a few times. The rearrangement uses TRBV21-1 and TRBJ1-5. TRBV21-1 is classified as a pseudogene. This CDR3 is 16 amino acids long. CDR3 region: CASSKEGDTRNQPQHF. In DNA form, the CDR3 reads TGTGCCAGCAGTAAAGAGGGAGACACCCGCAATCAGCCCCAGCATTTT.

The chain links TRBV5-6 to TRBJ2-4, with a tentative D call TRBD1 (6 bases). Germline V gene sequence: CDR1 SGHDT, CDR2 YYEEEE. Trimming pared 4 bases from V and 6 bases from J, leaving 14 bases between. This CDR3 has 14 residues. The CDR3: CASSPWDTPNIQYF. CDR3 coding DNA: TGTGCCAGCAGCCCATGGGACACCCCAAACATTCAGTACTTC.

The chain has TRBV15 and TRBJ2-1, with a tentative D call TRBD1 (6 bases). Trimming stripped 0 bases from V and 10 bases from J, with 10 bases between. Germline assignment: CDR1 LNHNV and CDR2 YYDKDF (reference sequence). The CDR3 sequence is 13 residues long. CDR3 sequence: CATSRETTGEQFF. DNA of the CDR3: TGTGCCACCAGCAGAGAGACGACAGGCGAGCAGTTCTTC.

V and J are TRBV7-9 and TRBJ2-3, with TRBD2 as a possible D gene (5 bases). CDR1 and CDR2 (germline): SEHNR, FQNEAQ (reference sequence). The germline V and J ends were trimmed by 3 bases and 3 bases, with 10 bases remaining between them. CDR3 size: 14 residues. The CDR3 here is CASSLTGSTDTQYF. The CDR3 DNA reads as TGTGCCAGCAGCTTGACGGGAAGTACAGATACGCAGTATTTT.

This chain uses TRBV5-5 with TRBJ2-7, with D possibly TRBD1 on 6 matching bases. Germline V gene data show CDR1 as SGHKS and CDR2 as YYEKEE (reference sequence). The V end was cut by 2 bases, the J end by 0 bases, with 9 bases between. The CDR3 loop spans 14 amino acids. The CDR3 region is CASSFAGDSYEQYF. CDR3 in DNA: TGTGCCAGCAGCTTTGCAGGGGACTCCTACGAGCAGTACTTC.

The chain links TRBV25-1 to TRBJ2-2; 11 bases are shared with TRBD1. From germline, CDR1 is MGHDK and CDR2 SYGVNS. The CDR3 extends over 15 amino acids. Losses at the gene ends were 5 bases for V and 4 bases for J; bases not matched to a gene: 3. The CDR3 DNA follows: TGTGCCAGCAGTCCCGGGACAGGGGGCACCGGGGAGCTGTTTTTT. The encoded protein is CASSPGTGGTGELFF. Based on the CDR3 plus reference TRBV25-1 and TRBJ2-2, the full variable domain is EADIYQTPRYLVIGTGKKITLECSQTMGHDKMYWYQQDPGMELHLIHYSYGVNSTEKGDLSSESTVSRIRTEHFPLTLESARPSHTSQYLCASSPGTGGTGELFFGEGSRLTVL.

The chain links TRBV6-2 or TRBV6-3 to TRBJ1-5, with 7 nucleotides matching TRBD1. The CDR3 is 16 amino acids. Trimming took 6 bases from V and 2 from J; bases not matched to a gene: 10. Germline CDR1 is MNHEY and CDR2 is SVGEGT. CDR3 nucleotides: TGTGCCAGCAGCTCTAACGCCGGGACAGGCAATCAGCCCCAGCATTTT. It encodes CASSSNAGTGNQPQHF.

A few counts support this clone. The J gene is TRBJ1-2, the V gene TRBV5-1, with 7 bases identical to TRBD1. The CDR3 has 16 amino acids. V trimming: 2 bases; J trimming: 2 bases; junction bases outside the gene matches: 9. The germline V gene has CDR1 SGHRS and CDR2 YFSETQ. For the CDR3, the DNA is TGCGCCAGCAGCTTAATTCCGGGACAGTGGAACTATGGCTACACCTTC. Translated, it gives CASSLIPGQWNYGYTF.

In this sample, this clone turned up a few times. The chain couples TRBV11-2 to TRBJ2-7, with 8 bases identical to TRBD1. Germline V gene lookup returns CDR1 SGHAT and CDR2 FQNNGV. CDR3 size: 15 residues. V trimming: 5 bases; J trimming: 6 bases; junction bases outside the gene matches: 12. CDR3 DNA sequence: TGTGCCAGCAGCCCGGGATTGACAGGGGTCGGCGAGCAGTACTTC. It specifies CASSPGLTGVGEQYF.

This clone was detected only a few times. The CDR3 region is CASSEFGSGNTGELFF. CDR3 nucleotide sequence: TGCGCCAGCAGTGAGTTCGGTAGCGGGAACACCGGGGAGCTGTTTTTT. The J gene is TRBJ2-2, the V gene TRBV10-1, with D maybe TRBD2 (6 bases). The germline V gene has CDR1 WNHNN and CDR2 SYGVQD (reference sequence). This CDR3 spans 16 amino acids. V lost 1 base and J 1 base, leaving 10 bases between the germline ends.

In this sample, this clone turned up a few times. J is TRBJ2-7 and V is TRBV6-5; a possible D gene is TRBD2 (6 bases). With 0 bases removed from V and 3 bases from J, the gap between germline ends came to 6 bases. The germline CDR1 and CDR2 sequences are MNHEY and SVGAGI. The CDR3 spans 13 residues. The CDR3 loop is CASSYSEGYEQYF. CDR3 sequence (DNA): TGTGCCAGCAGTTACTCGGAGGGCTACGAGCAGTACTTC.

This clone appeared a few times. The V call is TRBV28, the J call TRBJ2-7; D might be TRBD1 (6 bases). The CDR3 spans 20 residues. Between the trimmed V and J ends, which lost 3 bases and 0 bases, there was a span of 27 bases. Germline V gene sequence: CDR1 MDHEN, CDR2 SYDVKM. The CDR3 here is CASSFVWGLLGAESSYEQYF. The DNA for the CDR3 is TGTGCCAGCAGTTTTGTATGGGGGCTCTTGGGGGCGGAAAGCTCCTACGAGCAGTACTTC.

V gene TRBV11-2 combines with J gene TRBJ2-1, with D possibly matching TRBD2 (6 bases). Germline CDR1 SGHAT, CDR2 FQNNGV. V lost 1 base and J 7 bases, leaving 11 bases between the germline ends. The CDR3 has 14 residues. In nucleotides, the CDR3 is TGTGCCAGCAGCTTAGTTACGGGGGTAAATGAGCAGTTCTTC. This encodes CASSLVTGVNEQFF.